Shown below are 5 T cell receptor beta chains from a single sample sequenced in a study of tumor-infiltrating lymphocytes in glioblastoma multiforme. Multiple V-beta primers and a C-beta primer amplified TCRB from RNA. TCRdb redid the calling of the multiplex PCR reads with MiXCR, one entry per CDR3 protein. This table holds about 13,000 distinct CDR3 sequences, roughly 60% found once. The sequencing input was brain tumor tissue. The receptors here all came from a male donor with glioblastoma.

About this clonotype itself: The germline gene is not matched at one end of the junction; a read error may be the cause. J is TRBJ2-1 and V is TRBV20-1; maybe TRBD1 (5 bases). The CDR3 is 14 amino acids. CDR1 DFQATT and CDR2 SNEGSKA come from the germline V gene (reference sequence). CDR3 amino acids: CSARDGAGLYEQLF. CDR3 nucleotide sequence: TGCAGTGCTAGGGATGGGGCAGGGCTGTATGAGCAGCTCTTC.

The rearrangement joins TRBV30 to TRBJ1-1; 11 nucleotides agree with TRBD1. This CDR3 has 17 residues. V shed 2 bases, J shed 4 bases, and the junction held 12 bases outside the gene matches. Germline loops: CDR1 GTSNPN, CDR2 SVGIG (reference sequence). The DNA of the CDR3 is TGTGCCTGGAGTTCTCAGAGGACAGGGGGCTCGAGCACTGAAGCTTTCTTT. This translates into CAWSSQRTGGSSTEAFF.

This clonotype came up many times. The genes are TRBV18 and TRBJ2-5; TRBD2 might be the D (5 bases). The V end lost 4 bases, the J end lost 6 bases, and 9 bases lay between the germline ends. The length of the CDR3 is 12 residues. The V gene's germline CDR1 is KGHSH and CDR2 LQKENI. The CDR3 bases are TGTGCCAGCTCACTCGCCGGGAAGACCCAGTACTTC. It translates to CASSLAGKTQYF. Drawing the rest from reference TRBV18 and TRBJ2-5, the complete variable domain is NAGVMQNPRHLVRRRGQEARLRCSPMKGHSHVYWYRQLPEEGLKFMVYLQKENIIDESGMPKERFSAEFPKEGPSILRIQQVVRGDSAAYFCASSLAGKTQYFGPGTRLLVL.

For this clonotype: A read error is likely, as this CDR3 ends without the conserved phenylalanine or tryptophan. CDR3 sequence reads: CSPRGGRHDNEQFI. In nucleotides, the CDR3 is TGCAGCCCTCGGGGGGGACGGCATGACAATGAGCAGTTCATC. The J gene is TRBJ2-1, the V gene TRBV20-1; the match to TRBD2 covers 8 bases. The CDR3 runs to 14 residues. Per the germline V gene, CDR1 is DFQATT and CDR2 is SNEGSKA (reference sequence).

With regard to this clonotype: A junction boundary mismatches the germline segment, possibly from a read error. The chain uses TRBV24-1 and TRBJ2-2; 12 bases line up with TRBD1. This CDR3 has 18 amino acids. Per germline, CDR1 KGHDR and CDR2 SFDVKD. The CDR3 nucleotides read TGTGCCACCAGTACAGGCTTAGGGACAGGGGGCGCCGGCGAGGAGCTGTTCTTT. It is translated as CATSTGLGTGGAGEELFF.